This is a list of T cell receptor beta chains from one sample in a study of blood T cell repertoires in COVID-19. Sequencing used immunoSEQ multiplex PCR; TCRdb keeps in-frame clones, though not all of them. This table has roughly 120,000 clones, 87% appearing once. Source material: peripheral blood. The receptor set was obtained from a human donor in a cohort sampled during active COVID-19. Both conserved end residues are part of each CDR3. D genes are given only for firm matches. Size values are once, few and many counts, or a class for expanded clones, and some rows have none.

NA	NA	TRBV5-1	TRBJ2-3	TGCGCCAGCAGCTTGGGAGGCGGGGTCCGATGGGATACGCAGTATTTT	CASSLGGGVRWDTQYF
NA	NA	TRBV6-5	TRBJ1-1	TGTGCCAGCAGTGACTCCCAGGGAGGGCGATCTGAAGCTTTCTTT	CASSDSQGGRSEAFF
NA	TRBD1	TRBV6-5	TRBJ1-1	TGTGCCAGCAGTTACCAGACAGGGGGCGGGAACACTGAAGCTTTCTTT	CASSYQTGGGNTEAFF
NA	NA	TRBV7-8	TRBJ2-3	TGTGCCAGCGTCCCGAGCGGAGGCACAGATACGCAGTATTTT	CASVPSGGTDTQYF
NA	NA	TRBV16	TRBJ1-6	TGTGCCAGCAGCCAAGGACTGAGTAATTCACCCCTCCACTTT	CASSQGLSNSPLHF
NA	NA	TRBV5-1	TRBJ1-2	TGCGCCAGCAGCTTTGGTCGGCAGGGCGGCTCGAACTATGGCTACACCTTC	CASSFGRQGGSNYGYTF
NA	TRBD1	TRBV27	TRBJ1-4	TGTGCCAGCAGGTACAACAGGGGCAGTAATGAAAAACTGTTTTTT	CASRYNRGSNEKLFF
NA	NA	TRBV19	TRBJ2-1	TGTGCCAGTAGTAGTACTAGAATCGATGAGCAGTTCTTC	CASSSTRIDEQFF
once	NA	TRBV27	TRBJ1-4	TGTGCCAGCAGTTTAAATGACGGCAGCGGGCGTGAAAAACTGTTTTTT	CASSLNDGSGREKLFF
NA	TRBD1	TRBV6-4	TRBJ2-5	TGTGCCAGCAGGCCCCTGGGCAGGGGGCAAGAGACCCAGTACTTC	CASRPLGRGQETQYF